One sample yielded the 18 T cell receptor beta chains listed below, sequenced in a study of T cell responses to AZD1222 COVID-19 vaccine (dated by TCRdb to about 2021). The time point label, read with the paper, signifies: baseline before first vaccination. The method was the immunoSEQ multiplex PCR assay. Sourced from immuneACCESS, this table was stored by TCRdb with only in-frame sequences that have V and J called. A share of the clones is absent; for the studies checked, an unresolved V gene accounts for under half, and the remainder has no known explanation. This sample comprises over 65,000 clones, 85% to 90% of them detected only once. The ten most abundant clones make up approximately 5.4% of the sample. Sequencing was performed on peripheral blood, taken on day 0 of AZD1222 vaccination. The origin of the receptors is an adult in good health.

The CDR3 sequence is CASSLAQPHFTSTDTQYF. In DNA form, the CDR3 reads TGTGCCAGCAGCTTAGCGCAGCCGCACTTCACTAGCACAGATACGCAGTATTTT. The J gene is TRBJ2-3, the V gene TRBV11-3; D gene unclear. The CDR3 sequence is 18 residues long. Trimming took off 1 base at V and 0 bases at J, with 17 bases between the two ends. Germline V gene sequence: CDR1 SGHNT, CDR2 YENEEA.

V gene TRBV18 combines with J gene TRBJ2-1; tentative D call: TRBD2 (5 bases). V was shortened by 2 bases and J by 7 bases, with 21 bases between the two germline ends. Germline CDR1 is KGHSH and CDR2 is LQKENI. There are 17 residues in the CDR3. The CDR3 here is CASSPNSPGKRNNEQFF. CDR3 bases: TGTGCCAGCTCACCAAACTCACCGGGGAAGAGGAATAATGAGCAGTTCTTC.

The gene calls are TRBV6-5 and TRBJ2-1; D might be TRBD1 or TRBD2, each matching 5 bases. The CDR3 is 15 amino acids. V was pared by 4 bases and J by 3 bases, with 13 bases between. In germline, CDR1 is MNHEY, CDR2 SVGAGI. DNA of the CDR3: TGTGCCAGCAGTTCCGTGGGACCCAGCTACAATGAGCAGTTCTTC. This gives the protein CASSSVGPSYNEQFF.

This chain links TRBV9 with TRBJ2-3, with D perhaps matching TRBD2 (5 bases). The CDR3 consists of 15 residues. Trimming cost V 3 bases and J 4 bases, with 15 bases left between them. CDR1 is SGDLS, CDR2 YYNGEE, per germline. The CDR3 is CASSARVRDADTQYF. The CDR3 bases are TGTGCCAGCAGCGCCCGGGTCCGGGATGCAGATACGCAGTATTTT.

The chain is built from TRBV2 and TRBJ1-6; D possibly corresponds to TRBD1 (5 bases). V lost 4 bases and J lost 0, with 10 bases in between. In germline, CDR1 is SNHLY, CDR2 FYNNEI. The CDR3 contains 16 residues. The CDR3 nucleotides are TGTGCCAGCAGTGCTCGACAGTCCTCCTATAATTCACCCCTCCACTTT. Translating gives CASSARQSSYNSPLHF. The whole variable domain, remainder taken from reference TRBV2 and TRBJ1-6, is EPEVTQTPSHQVTQMGQEVILRCVPISNHLYFYWYRQILGQKVEFLVSFYNNEISEKSEIFDDQFSVERPDGSNFTLKIRSTKLEDSAMYFCASSARQSSYNSPLHFGNGTRLTVT.

Only a few counts were recorded for this clone. The J gene is TRBJ1-5, the V gene TRBV16; D possibly corresponds to TRBD1 (5 bases). Trimming removed 5 bases from V and 6 bases from J, with 8 bases in between. Germline V gene lookup returns CDR1 KGHSY and CDR2 FQNENV. The CDR3 contains 12 residues. The CDR3 DNA follows: TGTGCCAGCAGCGGTAGGGGTCAGCCCCAGCATTTT. Protein: CASSGRGQPQHF.

This clone came up once. The chain has TRBV18 and TRBJ1-2; D is ambiguous. V lost 3 bases to trimming and J lost 4 bases, with 15 bases between them. Germline loops: CDR1 KGHSH, CDR2 LQKENI. The CDR3 is 15 residues long. DNA for the CDR3: TGTGCCAGCTCACCGGACTACGGGATCGGCTATGGCTACACCTTC. This codes for CASSPDYGIGYGYTF. The entire variable domain, with the rest obtained from reference TRBV18 and TRBJ1-2, is as follows: NAGVMQNPRHLVRRRGQEARLRCSPMKGHSHVYWYRQLPEEGLKFMVYLQKENIIDESGMPKERFSAEFPKEGPSILRIQQVVRGDSAAYFCASSPDYGIGYGYTFGSGTRLTVV.

This sequence joins TRBV6-7 and TRBJ1-1; D may be TRBD1 (6 bases). TRBV6-7 is flagged as an ORF with uncertain function. Trimming pared 0 bases from V and 0 bases from J, leaving 17 bases between. The CDR3 is made up of 18 amino acids. CDR3 in DNA: TGTGCCAGCAGTTACTCGCAAGGACAGAATGGTCTGAACACTGAAGCTTTCTTT. Translation: CASSYSQGQNGLNTEAFF.

The chain carries TRBV5-6 and TRBJ1-4; TRBD1 aligns across 7 bases. From germline, CDR1 is SGHDT and CDR2 YYEEEE. The CDR3 runs 14 residues. The V segment lost 3 bases and the J segment 8 bases; nucleotides outside the gene matches: 7. As DNA, the CDR3 is TGTGCCAGCAGCTCCCAGGGGGGTTGGGAAAAACTGTTTTTT. It specifies CASSSQGGWEKLFF.

The V gene is TRBV9, the J gene TRBJ1-2; D remains ambiguous. The CDR3 is made up of 13 amino acids. The germline V gene has CDR1 SGDLS and CDR2 YYNGEE. Trimming took off 9 bases at V and 2 bases at J, with 14 bases between the two ends. CDR3 loop: CAMEREENYGYTF. DNA of the CDR3: TGTGCCATGGAGAGGGAAGAAAACTATGGCTACACCTTC.

The chain joins TRBV6-5 to TRBJ1-6; D is unclear. The germline V and J ends were trimmed by 0 bases and 7 bases, with 7 bases remaining between them. From germline, CDR1 is MNHEY and CDR2 SVGAGI. The CDR3 is 14 amino acids. The DNA for the CDR3 is TGTGCCAGCAGTTACTCGCCTCAGAATTCACCCCTCCACTTT. It codes for CASSYSPQNSPLHF.

The V and J genes are TRBV27 and TRBJ2-7, with D hard to call. Looked up from germline, CDR1 is MNHEY and CDR2 is SMNVEV (reference sequence). Trimming shortened V by 0 bases and J by 7 bases, and 10 bases separated the two germline ends. The CDR3 runs 13 residues. CDR3 DNA sequence: TGTGCCAGCAGTTTATCTCCTGGGCGGGAGCAGTACTTC. Its protein product is CASSLSPGREQYF.

This sequence joins TRBV18 and TRBJ2-3; no reliable D call. V lost 1 base to trimming and J lost 4 bases, with 6 bases between them. This CDR3 is 13 amino acids long. Germline V CDR1 and CDR2: KGHSH, LQKENI. The CDR3 reads CASSPQDADTQYF. CDR3 nucleotides: TGTGCCAGCTCACCACAGGATGCAGATACGCAGTATTTT.

The chain carries TRBV9 and TRBJ1-2; no reliable D call. CDR1 and CDR2 (germline): SGDLS, YYNGEE. The CDR3 is 14 amino acids. V dropped 4 bases and J dropped 3 bases, with 13 bases sitting between them. DNA of the CDR3: TGTGCCAGCAGCTTAAATGCTGGGGACTATGGCTACACCTTC. Its translation is CASSLNAGDYGYTF.

The chain links TRBV24-1 to TRBJ2-2; 7 bases are shared with TRBD1. V lost 7 bases, J lost 4 bases, and 8 bases stayed unmatched. Germline V gives CDR1 KGHDR, CDR2 SFDVKD. The CDR3 is 15 amino acids. The CDR3 loop reads CATSRTGARTGELFF. The CDR3 coding sequence is TGTGCCACCAGCCGTACAGGGGCGCGCACCGGGGAGCTGTTTTTT.

This clone appeared once. J is TRBJ1-1 and V is TRBV6-2 or TRBV6-3; D is uncertain. The germline V gene encodes CDR1 MNHEY and CDR2 SVGEGT. Trimming stripped 2 bases from V and 1 base from J, with 11 bases between. There are 15 residues in the CDR3. The CDR3: CASSYPDTTNTEAFF. CDR3 coding DNA: TGTGCCAGCAGTTACCCCGACACTACGAACACTGAAGCTTTCTTT.

In DNA, the CDR3 is TGTGCCAGCAGTTATTGGGGTGGTGACACTGAAGCTTTCTTT. Translation gives CASSYWGGDTEAFF. This chain joins TRBV6-5 and TRBJ1-1, with no clear D. Trimming cost V 3 bases and J 3 bases, with 11 bases left between them. This CDR3 has 14 amino acids. Looked up from germline, CDR1 is MNHEY and CDR2 is SVGAGI.

The rearrangement joins TRBV5-5 to TRBJ1-2, with 7 bases identical to TRBD1. This CDR3 has 17 amino acids. The ends lost 5 bases at V and 4 bases at J; junction bases unmatched: 17. Germline assignment: CDR1 SGHKS and CDR2 YYEKEE (reference sequence). The CDR3, as DNA: TGTGCCAGCAGTCCGAATACAGGGACAGCGGGAGGCTATGGCTACACCTTC. This gives the protein CASSPNTGTAGGYGYTF.